This TCR beta chain derives from a study of T cells expressing NK-cell markers. Study information: Sequencing of TCR beta repertoires drew on sorted CD3+CD56+NKG2C+, CD3+CD56+NKG2C- and CD3+CD56-NKG2C+ T cells. Seven of eight sequenced donors tested HCMV-seropositive; one tested seronegative.

TCRdb derives one entry per CDR3 protein from the 5' RACE reads, leaving out DNA. The sample data list hundreds of thousands of distinct CDR3 sequences. Remarks on this clonotype: As yet, its antigen is unknown.

General study findings and limits: Uncertainty persisted over the HCMV specificity of expanded NKG2C+ T cell clones. As a fraction of CD8+ T cells, dominant NKG2C+ clonotypes reached about 1.0-7.5% in six donors.

Source material: blood T cells: a sorted CD56 or NKG2C T cell subset, CD4+ or CD8+ T cells, or bulk PBMC T cells (not recorded which). The sequence was obtained from a woman between 18 and 70 years old in good health.

This CDR3 is CSVDGTPGANVLTF. The chain joins TRBV29-1 to TRBJ2-6; TCRdb's D call of TRBD1 is untestable without DNA. The CDR3 is 14 residues long. The germline gives CDR1 SQVTM, CDR2 ANQGSEA.